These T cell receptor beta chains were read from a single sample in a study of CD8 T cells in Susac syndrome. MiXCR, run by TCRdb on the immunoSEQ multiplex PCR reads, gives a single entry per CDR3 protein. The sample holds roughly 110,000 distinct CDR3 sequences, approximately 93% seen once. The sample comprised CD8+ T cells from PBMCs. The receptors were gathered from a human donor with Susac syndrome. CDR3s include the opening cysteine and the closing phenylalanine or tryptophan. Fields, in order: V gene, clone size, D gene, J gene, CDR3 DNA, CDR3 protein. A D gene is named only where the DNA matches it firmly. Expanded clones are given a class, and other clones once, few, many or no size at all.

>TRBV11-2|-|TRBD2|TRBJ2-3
TGTGCCAGCAGCTTAAGGCCTAGCGGGGACACAGATACGCAGTATTTT
CASSLRPSGDTDTQYF
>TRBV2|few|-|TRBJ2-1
TGTGCCAGCTCGGAGGGGAGCTCCTACAATGAGCAGTTCTTC
CASSEGSSYNEQFF
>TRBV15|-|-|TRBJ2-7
TGTGCCACCAGCAGAGATAGGACGGCGGACGAGCAGTACTTC
CATSRDRTADEQYF
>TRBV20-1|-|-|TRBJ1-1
TGCAGTGCTATGGCCGGGAACACTGAAGCTTTCTTT
CSAMAGNTEAFF
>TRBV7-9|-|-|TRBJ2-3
TGTGCCAGCAGCTTAGGTGAAGATACGCAGTATTTT
CASSLGEDTQYF
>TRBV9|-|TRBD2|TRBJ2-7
TGTGCCAGCAGCGTAGCGGGGGGGCCCTACGAGCAGTACTTC
CASSVAGGPYEQYF
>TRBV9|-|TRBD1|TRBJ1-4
TGTGCCAGCAGCGGGCGGGACAGCCTTAATGAAAAACTGTTTTTT
CASSGRDSLNEKLFF
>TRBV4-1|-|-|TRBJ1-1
TGCGCCAGCAGCCAAGATGGGAATGAAGCTTTCTTT
CASSQDGNEAFF
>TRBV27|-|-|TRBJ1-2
TGTGCCAGCAGCGACGCAGGGGATGGCTACACCTTC
CASSDAGDGYTF
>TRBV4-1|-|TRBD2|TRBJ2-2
TGCGCCAGCAGCCTTGGGGGACTAGCGGGTCACACCGGGGAGCTGTTTTTT
CASSLGGLAGHTGELFF